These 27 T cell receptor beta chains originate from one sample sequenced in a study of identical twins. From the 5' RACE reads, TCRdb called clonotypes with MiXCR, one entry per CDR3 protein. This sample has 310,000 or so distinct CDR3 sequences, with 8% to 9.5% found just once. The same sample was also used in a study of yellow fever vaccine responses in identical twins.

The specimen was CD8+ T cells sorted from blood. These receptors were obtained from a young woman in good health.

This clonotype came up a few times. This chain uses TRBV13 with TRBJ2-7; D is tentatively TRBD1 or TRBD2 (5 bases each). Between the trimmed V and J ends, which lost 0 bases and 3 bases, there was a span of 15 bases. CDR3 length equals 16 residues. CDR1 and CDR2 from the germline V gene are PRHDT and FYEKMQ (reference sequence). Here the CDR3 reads CASSLGGAGIVYEQYF. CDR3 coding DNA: TGTGCCAGCAGCTTAGGCGGGGCAGGGATCGTCTACGAGCAGTACTTC.

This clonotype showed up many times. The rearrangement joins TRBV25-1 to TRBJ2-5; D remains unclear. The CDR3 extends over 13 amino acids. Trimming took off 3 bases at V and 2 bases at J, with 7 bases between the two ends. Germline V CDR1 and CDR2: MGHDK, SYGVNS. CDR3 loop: CASSDSQQETQYF. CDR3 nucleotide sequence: TGTGCCAGCAGTGATAGTCAGCAAGAGACCCAGTACTTC.

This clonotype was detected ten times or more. Written as DNA, the CDR3 is TGTGCCAGCAGCTTGGTGCCAGGATATCCCTACGAGCAGTACTTC. It is translated as CASSLVPGYPYEQYF. The genes are TRBV7-9 and TRBJ2-7; D is uncertain. The CDR3 consists of 15 residues. The V and J ends lost 3 bases and 2 bases respectively, with 14 bases between them. The germline V gene has CDR1 SEHNR and CDR2 FQNEAQ (reference sequence).

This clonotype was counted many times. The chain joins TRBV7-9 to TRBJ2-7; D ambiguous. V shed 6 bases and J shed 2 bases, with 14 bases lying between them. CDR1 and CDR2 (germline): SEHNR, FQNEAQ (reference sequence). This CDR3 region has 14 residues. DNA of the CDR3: TGTGCCAGCAGATCTACATTGGGTACCTACGAGCAGTACTTC. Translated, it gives CASRSTLGTYEQYF.

The CDR3 DNA reads as TGTGCCAGCAGTGAATTAGGGGCAGGGGAGACCCAGTACTTC. It is translated as CASSELGAGETQYF. The chain has TRBV25-1 and TRBJ2-5; D is perhaps TRBD1 (5 bases). This CDR3 is 14 amino acids long. From germline, CDR1 is MGHDK and CDR2 SYGVNS. Deletions cut 1 base from V and 5 bases from J, with 11 bases between.

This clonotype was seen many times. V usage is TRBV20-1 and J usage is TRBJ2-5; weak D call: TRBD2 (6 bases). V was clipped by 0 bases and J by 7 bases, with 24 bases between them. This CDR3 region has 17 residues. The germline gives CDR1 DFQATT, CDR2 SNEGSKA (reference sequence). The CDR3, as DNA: TGCAGTGCTAGAGATCCAGTAGCGGACTCCCTCTATTGGACCCAGTACTTC. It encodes CSARDPVADSLYWTQYF.

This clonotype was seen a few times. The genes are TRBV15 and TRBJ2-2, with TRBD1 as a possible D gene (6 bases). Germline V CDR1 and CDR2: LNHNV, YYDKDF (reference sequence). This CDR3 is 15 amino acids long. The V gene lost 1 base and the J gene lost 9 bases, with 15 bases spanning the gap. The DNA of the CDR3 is TGTGCCACCAGCAGAGCCCCGACAGGCCCGAGGGAGCTGTTTTTT. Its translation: CATSRAPTGPRELFF.

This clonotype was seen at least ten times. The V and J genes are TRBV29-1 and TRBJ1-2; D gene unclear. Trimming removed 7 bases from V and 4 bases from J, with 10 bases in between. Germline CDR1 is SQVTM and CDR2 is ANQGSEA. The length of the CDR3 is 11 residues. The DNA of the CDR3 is TGCAGCGCCCCGTCGGTCTATGGCTACACCTTC. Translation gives CSAPSVYGYTF.

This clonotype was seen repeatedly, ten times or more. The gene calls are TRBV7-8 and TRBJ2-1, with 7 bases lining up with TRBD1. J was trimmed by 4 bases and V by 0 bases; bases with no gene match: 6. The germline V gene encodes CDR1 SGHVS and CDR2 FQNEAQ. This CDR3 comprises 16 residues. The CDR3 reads CASSLAYRGSYNEQFF. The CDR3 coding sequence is TGTGCCAGCAGCTTAGCCTACAGGGGTTCTTACAATGAGCAGTTCTTC.

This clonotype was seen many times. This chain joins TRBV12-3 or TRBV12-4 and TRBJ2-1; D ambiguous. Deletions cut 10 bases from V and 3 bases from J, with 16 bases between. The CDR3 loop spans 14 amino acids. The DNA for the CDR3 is TGTGCCACCTCTCTGGGCGGAATCTACAATGAGCAGTTCTTC. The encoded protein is CATSLGGIYNEQFF.

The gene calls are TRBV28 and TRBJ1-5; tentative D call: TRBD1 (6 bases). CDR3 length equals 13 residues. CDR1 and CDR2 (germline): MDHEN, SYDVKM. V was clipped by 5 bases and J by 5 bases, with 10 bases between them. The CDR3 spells CASSEGGDQPQHF. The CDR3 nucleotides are TGTGCCAGCAGTGAAGGGGGGGATCAGCCCCAGCATTTT.

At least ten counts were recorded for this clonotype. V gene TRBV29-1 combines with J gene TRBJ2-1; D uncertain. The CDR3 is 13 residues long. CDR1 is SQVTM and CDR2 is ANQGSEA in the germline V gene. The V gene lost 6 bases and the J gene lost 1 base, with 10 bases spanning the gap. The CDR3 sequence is CSVPLGSYNEQFF. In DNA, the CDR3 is TGCAGCGTCCCCTTAGGTTCCTACAATGAGCAGTTCTTC.

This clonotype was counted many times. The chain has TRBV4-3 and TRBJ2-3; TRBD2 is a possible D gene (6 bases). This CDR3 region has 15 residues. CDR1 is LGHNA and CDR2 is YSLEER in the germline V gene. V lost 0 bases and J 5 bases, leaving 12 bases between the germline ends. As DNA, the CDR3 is TGCGCCAGCAGCCAAGATACGGGAGATGAAGATACGCAGTATTTT. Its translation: CASSQDTGDEDTQYF.

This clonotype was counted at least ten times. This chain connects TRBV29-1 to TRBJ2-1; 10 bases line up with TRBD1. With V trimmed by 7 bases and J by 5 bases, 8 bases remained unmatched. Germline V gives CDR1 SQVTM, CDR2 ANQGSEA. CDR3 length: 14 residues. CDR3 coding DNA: TGCAGCGGGGGAGACAGGGGGCATAACAATGAGCAGTTCTTC. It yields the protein CSGGDRGHNNEQFF.

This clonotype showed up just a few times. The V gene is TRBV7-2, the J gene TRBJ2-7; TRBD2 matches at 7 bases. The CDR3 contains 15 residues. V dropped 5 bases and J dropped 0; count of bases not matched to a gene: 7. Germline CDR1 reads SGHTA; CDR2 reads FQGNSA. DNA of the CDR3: TGTGCCAGCAGCCTACGGGGCGGGGGCTCCTACGAGCAGTACTTC. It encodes CASSLRGGGSYEQYF.

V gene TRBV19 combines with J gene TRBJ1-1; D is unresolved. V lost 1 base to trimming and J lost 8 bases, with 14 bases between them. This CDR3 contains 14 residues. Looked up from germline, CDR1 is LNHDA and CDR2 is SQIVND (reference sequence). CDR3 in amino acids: CASSIGIGEAEAFF. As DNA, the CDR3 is TGTGCCAGTAGTATAGGCATTGGAGAGGCAGAAGCTTTCTTT.

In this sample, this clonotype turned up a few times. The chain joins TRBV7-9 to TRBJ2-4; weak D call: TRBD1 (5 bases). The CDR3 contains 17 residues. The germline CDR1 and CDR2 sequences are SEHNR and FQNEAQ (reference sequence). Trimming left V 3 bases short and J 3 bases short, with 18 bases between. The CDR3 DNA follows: TGTGCCAGCAGCTTCCCCCCAGAGACAGTCGACAAAAACATTCAGTACTTC. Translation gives CASSFPPETVDKNIQYF.

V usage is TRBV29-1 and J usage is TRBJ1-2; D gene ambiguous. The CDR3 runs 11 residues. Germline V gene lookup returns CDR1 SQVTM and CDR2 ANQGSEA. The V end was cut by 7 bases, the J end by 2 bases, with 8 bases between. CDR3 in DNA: TGCAGCGGAGCGGAAAACTATGGCTACACCTTC. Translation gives CSGAENYGYTF.

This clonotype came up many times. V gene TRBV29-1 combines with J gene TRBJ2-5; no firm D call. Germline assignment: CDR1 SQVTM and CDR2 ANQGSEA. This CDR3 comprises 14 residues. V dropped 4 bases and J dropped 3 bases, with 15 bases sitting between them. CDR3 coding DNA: TGCAGCGTTGCGCGGCTTGGGGTAAAAGAGACCCAGTACTTC. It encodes CSVARLGVKETQYF.

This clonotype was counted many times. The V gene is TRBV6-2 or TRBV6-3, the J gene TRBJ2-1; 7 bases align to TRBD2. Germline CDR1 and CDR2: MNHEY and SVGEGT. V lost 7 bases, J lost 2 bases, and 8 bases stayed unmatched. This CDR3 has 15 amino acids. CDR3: CASNGGSGPYNEQFF. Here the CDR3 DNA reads TGTGCCAGCAATGGGGGTAGCGGGCCCTACAATGAGCAGTTCTTC.

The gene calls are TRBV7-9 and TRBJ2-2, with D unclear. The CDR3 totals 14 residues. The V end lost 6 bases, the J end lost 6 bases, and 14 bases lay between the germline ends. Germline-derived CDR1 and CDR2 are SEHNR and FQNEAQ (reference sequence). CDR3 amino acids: CASSSSKDAGELFF. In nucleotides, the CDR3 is TGTGCCAGCAGTTCGAGCAAAGACGCCGGGGAGCTGTTTTTT.

CDR3 bases: TGCAGTGCTAGTACAGGGGACCGCACAGATACGCAGTATTTT. This sequence encodes CSASTGDRTDTQYF. The chain is built from TRBV20-1 and TRBJ2-3; TRBD1 aligns across 7 bases. The junction had 4 bases not matched to a gene; V was cut back by 3 bases and J by 1 base. Germline assignment: CDR1 DFQATT and CDR2 SNEGSKA (reference sequence). CDR3 size: 14 residues.

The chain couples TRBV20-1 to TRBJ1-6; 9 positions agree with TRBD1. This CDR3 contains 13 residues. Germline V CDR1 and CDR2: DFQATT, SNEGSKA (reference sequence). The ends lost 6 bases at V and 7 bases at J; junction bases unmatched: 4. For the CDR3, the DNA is TGCAGTGCCCGGGACAGGGAGAATTCACCCCTCCACTTT. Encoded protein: CSARDRENSPLHF.

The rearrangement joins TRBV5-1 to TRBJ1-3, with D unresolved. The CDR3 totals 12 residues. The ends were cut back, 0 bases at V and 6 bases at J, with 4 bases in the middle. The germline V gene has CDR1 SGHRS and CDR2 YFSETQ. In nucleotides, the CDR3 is TGCGCCAGCAGCTTGGTTCTAAACACCATATATTTT. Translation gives CASSLVLNTIYF.

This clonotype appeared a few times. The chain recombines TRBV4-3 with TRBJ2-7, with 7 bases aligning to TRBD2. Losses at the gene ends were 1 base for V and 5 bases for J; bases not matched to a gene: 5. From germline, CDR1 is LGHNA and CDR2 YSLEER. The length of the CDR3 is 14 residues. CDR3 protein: CASSQGLAENEQYF. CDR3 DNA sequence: TGCGCCAGCAGCCAAGGGCTAGCGGAGAACGAGCAGTACTTC.

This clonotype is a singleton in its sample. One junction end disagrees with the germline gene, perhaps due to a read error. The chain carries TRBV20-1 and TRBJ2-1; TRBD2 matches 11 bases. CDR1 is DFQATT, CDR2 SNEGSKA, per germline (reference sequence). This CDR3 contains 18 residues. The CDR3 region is CCAKAPGLAGGISNEQFF. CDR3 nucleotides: TGCTGTGCTAAGGCTCCGGGATTAGCGGGGGGGATTTCCAATGAGCAGTTCTTC.

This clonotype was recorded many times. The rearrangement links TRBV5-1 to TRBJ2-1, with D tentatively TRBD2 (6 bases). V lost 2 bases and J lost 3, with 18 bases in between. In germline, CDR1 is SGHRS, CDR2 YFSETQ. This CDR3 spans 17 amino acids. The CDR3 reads CASSFSSGGGLYNEQFF. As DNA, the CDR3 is TGCGCCAGCAGCTTTTCGTCGGGCGGAGGGCTCTACAATGAGCAGTTCTTC.